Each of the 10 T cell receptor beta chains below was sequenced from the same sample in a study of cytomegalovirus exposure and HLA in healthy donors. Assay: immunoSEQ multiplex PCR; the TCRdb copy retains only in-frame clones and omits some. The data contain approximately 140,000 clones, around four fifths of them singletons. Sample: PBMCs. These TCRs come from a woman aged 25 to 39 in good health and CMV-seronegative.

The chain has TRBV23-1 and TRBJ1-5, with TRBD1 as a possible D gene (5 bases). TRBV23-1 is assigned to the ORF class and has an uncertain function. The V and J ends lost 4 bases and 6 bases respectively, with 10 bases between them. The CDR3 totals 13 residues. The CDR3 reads CASSPAGGQPQHF. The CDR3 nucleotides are TGCGCCAGCAGTCCCGCGGGGGGTCAGCCCCAGCATTTT.

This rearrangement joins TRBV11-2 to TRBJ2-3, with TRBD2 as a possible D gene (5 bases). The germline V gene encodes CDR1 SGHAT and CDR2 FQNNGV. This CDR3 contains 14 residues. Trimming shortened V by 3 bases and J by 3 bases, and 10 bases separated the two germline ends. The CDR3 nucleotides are TGTGCCAGCAGCTTGAGGGCGGGTACAGATACGCAGTATTTT. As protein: CASSLRAGTDTQYF.

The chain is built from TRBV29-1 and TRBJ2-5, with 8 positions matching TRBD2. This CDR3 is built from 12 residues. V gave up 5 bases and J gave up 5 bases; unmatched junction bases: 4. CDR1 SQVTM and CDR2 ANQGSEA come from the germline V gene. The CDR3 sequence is CSVFSGDETQYF. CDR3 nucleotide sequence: TGCAGCGTTTTTAGCGGGGATGAGACCCAGTACTTC.

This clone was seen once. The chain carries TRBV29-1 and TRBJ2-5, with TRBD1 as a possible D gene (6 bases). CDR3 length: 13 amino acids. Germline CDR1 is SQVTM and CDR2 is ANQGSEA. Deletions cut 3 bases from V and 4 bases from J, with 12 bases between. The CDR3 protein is CSVDHRDGETQYF. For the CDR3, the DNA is TGCAGCGTTGACCACAGGGATGGAGAGACCCAGTACTTC.

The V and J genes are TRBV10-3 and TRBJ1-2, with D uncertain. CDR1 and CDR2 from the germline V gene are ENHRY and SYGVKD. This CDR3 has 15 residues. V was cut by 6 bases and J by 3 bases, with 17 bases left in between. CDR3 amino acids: CAISHTSSQDYGYTF. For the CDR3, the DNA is TGTGCCATCAGCCATACATCCTCTCAGGACTATGGCTACACCTTC.

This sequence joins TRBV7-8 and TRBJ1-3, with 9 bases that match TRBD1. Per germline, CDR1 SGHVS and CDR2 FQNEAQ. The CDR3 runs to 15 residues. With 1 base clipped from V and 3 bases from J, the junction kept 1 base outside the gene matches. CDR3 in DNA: TGTGCCAGCAGCTTAGACAGGGGGCTTGGAAACACCATATATTTT. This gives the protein CASSLDRGLGNTIYF.

CDR3 bases: TGTGCCAGTAAGACTAGCGGGGGGGCAGATACGCAGTATTTT. It specifies CASKTSGGADTQYF. This chain joins TRBV5-4 and TRBJ2-3, with TRBD2 matching over 14 bases. Germline V gene data show CDR1 as SGHNT and CDR2 as YYREEE (reference sequence). The CDR3 has 14 amino acids. Trimming at V came to 8 bases and at J to 4 bases, leaving 3 bases not matched to a gene.

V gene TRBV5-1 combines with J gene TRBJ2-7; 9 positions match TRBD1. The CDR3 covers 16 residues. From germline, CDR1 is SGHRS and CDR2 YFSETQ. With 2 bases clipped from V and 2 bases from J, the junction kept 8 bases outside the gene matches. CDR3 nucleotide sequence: TGCGCCAGCAGCTTACGGGACAGGGAAAATCCCTACGAGCAGTACTTC. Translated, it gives CASSLRDRENPYEQYF.

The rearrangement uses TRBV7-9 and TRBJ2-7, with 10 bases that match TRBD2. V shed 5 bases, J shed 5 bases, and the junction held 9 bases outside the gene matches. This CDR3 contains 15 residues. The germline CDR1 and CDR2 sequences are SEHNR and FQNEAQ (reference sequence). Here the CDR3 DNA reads TGTGCCAGCAGCGCACCCGGGACTAGCGCCCACGAGCAGTACTTC. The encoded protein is CASSAPGTSAHEQYF.

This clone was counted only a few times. As DNA, the CDR3 is TGTGCCAGCTCACCGTCAGGGAGGAGGAACACCGGGGAGCTGTTTTTT. Protein: CASSPSGRRNTGELFF. The chain is built from TRBV18 and TRBJ2-2; possible D gene TRBD2, 6 bases. The germline gives CDR1 KGHSH, CDR2 LQKENI. The CDR3 is 16 residues long. V was cut by 3 bases and J by 1 base, with 12 bases left in between. Complete variable domain (other parts from reference TRBV18 and TRBJ2-2): NAGVMQNPRHLVRRRGQEARLRCSPMKGHSHVYWYRQLPEEGLKFMVYLQKENIIDESGMPKERFSAEFPKEGPSILRIQQVVRGDSAAYFCASSPSGRRNTGELFFGEGSRLTVL.